What follows are 19 T cell receptor beta chains derived from one specimen sequenced in a study of T cell responses to AZD1222 COVID-19 vaccine. Repertoires were generated with immunoSEQ multiplex PCR, while TCRdb's copy carries only in-frame clones and drops some. The data show roughly 95,000 clones, about 90% seen once. Sequencing was performed on peripheral blood, taken 28 days after the second AZD1222 dose. The origin of the receptors is an adult who received the AZD1222 COVID-19 vaccine.

This clone was seen just once. V gene TRBV9 combines with J gene TRBJ1-1, with 8 bases matching TRBD1. Per the germline V gene, CDR1 is SGDLS and CDR2 is YYNGEE. With 3 bases clipped from V and 4 bases from J, the junction kept 5 bases outside the gene matches. The CDR3 spans 14 residues. CDR3 region: CASSAQGASTEAFF. The CDR3 DNA is TGTGCCAGCAGCGCTCAGGGGGCGAGCACTGAAGCTTTCTTT.

The J gene is TRBJ1-2, the V gene TRBV11-2, with 7 bases aligning to TRBD1. The germline CDR1 and CDR2 sequences are SGHAT and FQNNGV. With 2 bases clipped from V and 5 bases from J, the junction kept 17 bases outside the gene matches. This CDR3 has 18 residues. In DNA, the CDR3 is TGTGCCAGCAGCTTACGGGCCACCGGGACAGAAGTTCGGTATGGCTACACCTTC. Translating it yields CASSLRATGTEVRYGYTF.

The chain uses TRBV19 and TRBJ2-3; D may correspond to TRBD1 or TRBD2 (5 bases each). V lost 3 bases to trimming and J lost 2 bases, with 6 bases between them. Germline loops: CDR1 LNHDA, CDR2 SQIVND (reference sequence). The CDR3 contains 13 residues. The CDR3 DNA reads as TGTGCCAGTAGTATGGGGGTCACAGATACGCAGTATTTT. Protein: CASSMGVTDTQYF.

The rearrangement links TRBV7-2 to TRBJ2-3; 11 positions agree with TRBD2. V lost 5 bases, J lost 0 bases, and 4 bases stayed unmatched. The CDR3 runs 16 residues. Germline V gene sequence: CDR1 SGHTA, CDR2 FQGNSA. In DNA, the CDR3 is TGTGCCAGCAGCCACCGACTAGCGGGGAGCACAGATACGCAGTATTTT. Translated: CASSHRLAGSTDTQYF.

The J gene is TRBJ1-1, the V gene TRBV5-6; D gene ambiguous. CDR3 length: 13 residues. V lost 1 base, J lost 2 bases, and 6 bases lay in between. Germline CDR1 reads SGHDT; CDR2 reads YYEEEE. The CDR3 region is CASSLFLNTEAFF. CDR3 DNA sequence: TGTGCCAGCAGCTTGTTCCTAAACACTGAAGCTTTCTTT.

This rearrangement joins TRBV7-2 to TRBJ1-4; D may be TRBD1 (6 bases). CDR1 is SGHTA and CDR2 is FQGNSA in the germline V gene. Trimming stripped 2 bases from V and 6 bases from J, with 7 bases between. This CDR3 spans 13 amino acids. Written as DNA, the CDR3 is TGTGCCAGCAGCTTAAGACAGGATGAAAAACTGTTTTTT. Translation: CASSLRQDEKLFF.

The J gene is TRBJ2-2, the V gene TRBV9; D remains ambiguous. The V and J ends lost 0 bases and 3 bases respectively, with 9 bases between them. Germline lookup yields CDR1 SGDLS and CDR2 YYNGEE. The CDR3 is 15 residues long. CDR3 loop: CASSVGLDYTGELFF. The CDR3 DNA sequence: TGTGCCAGCAGCGTAGGCCTAGACTACACCGGGGAGCTGTTTTTT.

The chain combines TRBV6-5 with TRBJ2-3; 15 nucleotides align to TRBD2. The ends lost 4 bases at V and 5 bases at J; junction bases unmatched: 4. The CDR3 spans 16 residues. Germline CDR1 reads MNHEY; CDR2 reads SVGAGI. CDR3 loop: CASSWGTSGGIDTQYF. DNA of the CDR3: TGTGCCAGCAGTTGGGGGACTAGCGGGGGGATAGATACGCAGTATTTT.

This clone was picked up one time. This chain connects TRBV28 to TRBJ1-2, with TRBD1 matching 10 bases. Germline-derived CDR1 and CDR2 are MDHEN and SYDVKM. The CDR3 has 14 amino acids. Germline trimming cut 6 bases from V and 8 bases from J; bases unmatched to any gene: 9. CDR3 sequence reads: CASRAGTGDGGYTF. The CDR3 coding sequence is TGTGCCAGCAGAGCCGGGACAGGGGATGGGGGCTACACCTTC.

The CDR3 DNA reads as TGCAGTAGGGGACAGGCCAACGAGCAGTACTTC. Its protein product is CSRGQANEQYF. The chain joins TRBV29-1 to TRBJ2-7, with 8 positions matching TRBD1. This CDR3 comprises 11 residues. Germline CDR1 SQVTM, CDR2 ANQGSEA.

CDR3 in DNA: TGTGCCAGCAGCGTCTTTGATGGCTACACCTTC. Its translation: CASSVFDGYTF. This sequence joins TRBV28 and TRBJ1-2; D unclear. Germline V gene data show CDR1 as MDHEN and CDR2 as SYDVKM. V was pared by 6 bases and J by 6 bases, with 8 bases between. The CDR3 extends over 11 amino acids.

V gene TRBV18 combines with J gene TRBJ2-1; no definite D call. This CDR3 is built from 14 residues. V gave up 4 bases and J gave up 13 bases, with 20 bases separating them. CDR1 and CDR2 from the germline V gene are KGHSH and LQKENI. CDR3 sequence: CASSRPSWVSVQFF. CDR3 DNA sequence: TGTGCCAGCTCACGCCCGAGTTGGGTTTCCGTCCAGTTCTTC.

The genes are TRBV18 and TRBJ1-3, with D possibly being TRBD1 (5 bases). V dropped 3 bases and J dropped 0 bases, with 18 bases sitting between them. The CDR3 consists of 18 residues. Germline CDR1 reads KGHSH; CDR2 reads LQKENI. CDR3 bases: TGTGCCAGCTCACCGCGGGAGACTAGGGGAGGCTCTGGAAACACCATATATTTT. The encoded protein is CASSPRETRGGSGNTIYF.

The rearrangement links TRBV4-1 to TRBJ1-5; the match to TRBD1 covers 9 bases. This CDR3 is built from 16 residues. V lost 4 bases and J lost 0; bases outside the gene matches: 4. From germline, CDR1 is MGHRA and CDR2 YSYEKL. The CDR3 spells CASSLRQGGSNQPQHF. The CDR3 DNA follows: TGCGCCAGCAGCCTCAGACAGGGGGGTAGCAATCAGCCCCAGCATTTT.

The rearrangement uses TRBV7-3 and TRBJ1-6; TRBD1 aligns across 8 bases. CDR3 length equals 15 residues. Germline V gene lookup returns CDR1 SGHTA and CDR2 FQGTGA. V gave up 5 bases and J gave up 7 bases; unmatched junction bases: 7. The CDR3 sequence is CASSNGQGANSPLHF. DNA for the CDR3: TGTGCCAGCAGCAACGGACAGGGAGCGAATTCACCCCTCCACTTT.

The chain couples TRBV19 to TRBJ1-1; possibly TRBD1 for D (5 bases). From germline, CDR1 is LNHDA and CDR2 SQIVND (reference sequence). V lost 5 bases and J 4 bases, leaving 20 bases between the germline ends. The CDR3 totals 16 residues. CDR3 residues: CASSLRGGTSSTEAFF. CDR3 sequence (DNA): TGTGCCAGTAGTCTCCGGGGGGGGACCTCGAGCACTGAAGCTTTCTTT.

V is TRBV24-1 and J is TRBJ2-7; D unclear. The CDR3 extends over 15 amino acids. CDR1 and CDR2 (germline): KGHDR, SFDVKD. The V end lost 1 base, the J end lost 2 bases, and 11 bases lay between the germline ends. CDR3 nucleotide sequence: TGTGCCACCAGTGATTTAAGGTGCCCGACCTACGAGCAGTACTTC. Its protein product is CATSDLRCPTYEQYF.

Only one count was recorded for this clone. The V and J genes are TRBV9 and TRBJ2-5, with D unclear. The V and J ends lost 4 bases and 5 bases respectively, with 18 bases between them. Germline CDR1 SGDLS, CDR2 YYNGEE. This CDR3 spans 15 amino acids. In DNA, the CDR3 is TGTGCCAGCAGCTCTAGAGGATCGCGCGCGGAGACCCAGTACTTC. Translation: CASSSRGSRAETQYF. The complete variable domain, with remaining parts taken from reference TRBV9 and TRBJ2-5, reads DSGVTQTPKHLITATGQRVTLRCSPRSGDLSVYWYQQSLDQGLQFLIQYYNGEERAKGNILERFSAQQFPDLHSELNLSSLELGDSALYFCASSSRGSRAETQYFGPGTRLLVL.

The chain uses TRBV2 and TRBJ2-7; the match to TRBD1 covers 7 bases. Trimming took 10 bases from V and 3 from J; bases not matched to a gene: 9. CDR1 is SNHLY and CDR2 is FYNNEI in the germline V gene. The CDR3 runs to 13 residues. The CDR3 sequence: CATGDRERYEQYF. CDR3 DNA: TGTGCCACCGGAGACAGGGAGCGCTACGAGCAGTACTTC.